This T cell receptor beta chain was identified in a study of T cells after yellow fever vaccination. Study results and limitations: Contamination by abundant bulk-population clonotypes could be present in FACS-sorted repertoires. CD4 and CD8 compartments shared a small share of clonotypes.

This clonotype was seen more than once but under ten times. What it binds is unknown. TCRdb passed the 5' RACE reads through MiXCR, listing each CDR3 protein once. The table has around 300,000 distinct CDR3 sequences, 3.5% to 4.5% seen once. The ends were cut back, 8 bases at V and 7 bases at J, with 5 bases in the middle. The CDR3 length is 10 residues. Germline V CDR1 and CDR2: SNHLY, FYNNEI. The chain joins TRBV2 to TRBJ1-4, with D hard to call. The sample was PBMCs, taken 15 days after the yellow fever booster vaccination. This sequence was found in a man between 18 and 35 years old who received the YFV17D yellow fever vaccine. The CDR3 nucleotides read TGTGCCAGCGGTCGTGAAAAACTGTTTTTT. It yields the protein CASGREKLFF.